These 17 T cell receptor beta chains were all obtained from the same sample, sequenced in a study of T cells in Graves' hyperthyroidism and ophthalmopathy. Amplification of TCR beta CDR3 regions was performed using RNA transcripts as template. HTBI primers were the set used in a first-round RT-PCR of the TCR CDR3. TCRdb reprocessed the multiplex PCR reads with MiXCR, giving one entry per CDR3 protein. The sample gives some 350,000 distinct CDR3 sequences, approximately 14% of which show up once; 34% is in the top ten. Sequenced: blood. Every receptor here comes from a woman between 40 and 50 years old with Graves' ophthalmopathy.

This clonotype came up a few times. This chain joins TRBV4-1 and TRBJ2-1, with D perhaps TRBD2 (6 bases). The V end lost 2 bases, the J end lost 7 bases, and 12 bases lay between the germline ends. The CDR3 runs 14 residues. The germline V gene encodes CDR1 MGHRA and CDR2 YSYEKL. The CDR3 spells CASSQRGGVNEQFF. CDR3 nucleotides: TGCGCCAGCAGCCAAAGGGGAGGAGTGAATGAGCAGTTCTTC.

The V gene is TRBV29-1, the J gene TRBJ1-3, with D possibly matching TRBD1 (5 bases). The V gene lost 4 bases and the J gene lost 0 bases, with 13 bases spanning the gap. Germline CDR1 is SQVTM and CDR2 is ANQGSEA. CDR3 size: 15 residues. CDR3 DNA sequence: TGCAGCGTTGCTTTCGCAGGGAACTCTGGAAACACCATATATTTT. It translates to CSVAFAGNSGNTIYF.

This clonotype was detected only a few times. V usage is TRBV19 and J usage is TRBJ1-5; D is perhaps TRBD1 (6 bases). Germline V gives CDR1 LNHDA, CDR2 SQIVND (reference sequence). V lost 6 bases, J lost 9 bases, and 24 bases lay in between. The CDR3 contains 16 residues. The CDR3 reads CASSQDSGTPVRPQHF. CDR3 coding DNA: TGTGCCAGTAGCCAGGACTCCGGGACACCAGTGCGGCCCCAGCATTTT.

V and J are TRBV5-6 and TRBJ2-4; either TRBD1 or TRBD2 may supply D (5 bases each). The CDR3 contains 13 residues. The germline V gene encodes CDR1 SGHDT and CDR2 YYEEEE. Trimming pared 0 bases from V and 9 bases from J, leaving 10 bases between. CDR3 bases: TGTGCCAGCAGCTTGGCGGGGCGGTTCATTCAGTACTTC. Translated, it gives CASSLAGRFIQYF.

The chain couples TRBV3-1 to TRBJ2-1; 11 bases align to TRBD2. The germline gives CDR1 LGHDT, CDR2 YNNKEL (reference sequence). V lost 3 bases, J lost 2 bases, and 3 bases stayed unmatched. This CDR3 region has 16 residues. CDR3 sequence (DNA): TGTGCCAGCAGCCACGGTAGCGGGAGGGCCTACAATGAGCAGTTCTTC. This translates into CASSHGSGRAYNEQFF.

This chain uses TRBV24-1 with TRBJ2-2; D is unclear. The CDR3 totals 14 residues. Germline V CDR1 and CDR2: KGHDR, SFDVKD. V shed 0 bases and J shed 2 bases, with 3 bases lying between them. CDR3 loop: CATSDLHNTGELFF. For the CDR3, the DNA is TGTGCCACCAGTGATTTGCATAACACCGGGGAGCTGTTTTTT.

This clonotype has a handful of counts. The rearrangement links TRBV5-1 to TRBJ2-2, with D maybe TRBD1 (5 bases). The germline V gene encodes CDR1 SGHRS and CDR2 YFSETQ. This CDR3 spans 15 amino acids. V was pared by 7 bases and J by 1 base, with 14 bases between. This CDR3 is CASGPGHVNTGELFF. The DNA of the CDR3 is TGCGCCAGCGGACCCGGACATGTGAACACCGGGGAGCTGTTTTTT.

The chain employs TRBV6-2 or TRBV6-3 and TRBJ2-7; 12 bases align to TRBD2. The germline V gene encodes CDR1 MNHEY and CDR2 SVGEGT. Trimming took 7 bases from V and 5 from J; bases not matched to a gene: 9. This CDR3 comprises 15 residues. CDR3 sequence (DNA): TGTGCCAGCACCGTAAGACTAGCGGGAGACCACGAGCAGTACTTC. It translates to CASTVRLAGDHEQYF.

The V gene is TRBV6-1, the J gene TRBJ1-6; TRBD1 matches at 7 bases. J gave up 6 bases and V 6 bases, and 5 bases lay outside the gene matches. The CDR3 runs 14 residues. The germline CDR1 and CDR2 sequences are MNHNS and SASEGT. CDR3 region: CASSWTGSNSPLHF. In nucleotides, the CDR3 is TGTGCCAGCAGCTGGACAGGATCTAATTCACCCCTCCACTTT.

In this sample, this clonotype turned up a few times. This chain uses TRBV7-2 with TRBJ1-4; D is undetermined. Germline V CDR1 and CDR2: SGHTA, FQGNSA. With 7 bases removed from V and 4 bases from J, the gap between germline ends came to 16 bases. The CDR3 length is 15 residues. The CDR3 reads CASNPDGWGNEKLFF. In DNA form, the CDR3 reads TGTGCCAGCAACCCTGACGGCTGGGGTAATGAAAAACTGTTTTTT.

This clonotype was recorded many times. The chain recombines TRBV4-1 with TRBJ2-1, with TRBD2 matching 9 bases. This CDR3 region has 15 residues. J gave up 3 bases and V 4 bases, and 4 bases lay outside the gene matches. The germline gives CDR1 MGHRA, CDR2 YSYEKL. CDR3 residues: CASSPWTSDYNEQFF. The CDR3 coding sequence is TGCGCCAGCAGCCCGTGGACTAGCGACTACAATGAGCAGTTCTTC.

At least ten counts were recorded for this clonotype. This chain uses TRBV18 with TRBJ2-7; D is unclear. CDR1 is KGHSH, CDR2 LQKENI, per germline. V was shortened by 3 bases and J by 7 bases, with 10 bases between the two germline ends. The CDR3 loop spans 12 amino acids. CDR3 bases: TGTGCCAGCTCACCGTATGGACGAGAGCAGTACTTC. Its protein product is CASSPYGREQYF.

This clonotype has a count of ten or more. V usage is TRBV12-3 or TRBV12-4 and J usage is TRBJ1-5; D is unclear. V lost 3 bases to trimming and J lost 6 bases, with 9 bases between them. This CDR3 contains 13 residues. CDR3 DNA sequence: TGTGCCAGCAGTTTTTCCGGGAGTCAGCCCCAGCATTTT. The encoded protein is CASSFSGSQPQHF.

The chain has TRBV10-3 and TRBJ2-1; 9 bases fit TRBD1. Per the germline V gene, CDR1 is ENHRY and CDR2 is SYGVKD. Trimming cost V 0 bases and J 8 bases; bases outside gene matches: 8. The CDR3 extends over 16 amino acids. The CDR3 DNA follows: TGTGCCATCAGTGAGTCCTGGGACAGGGACTCCGATGAGCAGTTCTTC. Translated: CAISESWDRDSDEQFF.

J is TRBJ2-7 and V is TRBV7-2, with 11 bases lining up with TRBD2. Germline CDR1 and CDR2: SGHTA and FQGNSA. V lost 2 bases and J lost 0; bases outside the gene matches: 6. There are 17 residues in the CDR3. The CDR3 spells CASSLPSGGPSSYEQYF. Here the CDR3 DNA reads TGTGCCAGCAGCTTACCTAGCGGGGGGCCTAGCTCCTACGAGCAGTACTTC.

This clonotype was counted between two and nine times. V usage is TRBV6-2 or TRBV6-3 and J usage is TRBJ2-2; 10 nucleotides agree with TRBD2. In germline, CDR1 is MNHEY, CDR2 SVGEGT. The J segment lost 2 bases and the V segment lost 7 bases, leaving 13 bases of the junction unmatched. The CDR3 runs to 18 residues. The CDR3 sequence: CASTWEGLAGENTGELFF. The CDR3 bases are TGTGCCAGCACTTGGGAGGGTCTAGCGGGAGAAAACACCGGGGAGCTGTTTTTT.

This clonotype was detected only a few times. The chain couples TRBV13 to TRBJ2-3, with 7 bases fitting TRBD2. This CDR3 has 16 amino acids. Germline assignment: CDR1 PRHDT and CDR2 FYEKMQ (reference sequence). The trim removed 5 bases at V and 0 bases at J, leaving 8 bases unmatched. The CDR3 nucleotides read TGTGCCAGCAGCCAGACTAGCCTCCGAAGCACAGATACGCAGTATTTT. Protein product: CASSQTSLRSTDTQYF.